Below, 27 T cell receptor beta chains from the same sample are listed, as sequenced in a study of blood T cell repertoires in COVID-19. Sequenced by immunoSEQ multiplex PCR; TCRdb stores in-frame clones only, minus some. The data contain about 160,000 clones, over 80% of them singletons. The specimen sequenced was peripheral blood. All receptors derive from a woman aged 60-75 years with acute or convalescent COVID-19.

The chain couples TRBV3-1 (or the pseudogene TRBV3-2) to TRBJ1-4, with D possibly being TRBD1 (5 bases). The V end lost 0 bases, the J end lost 0 bases, and 14 bases lay between the germline ends. This CDR3 region has 18 residues. CDR1 is LGHDT, CDR2 YNNKEL, per germline (reference sequence). In nucleotides, the CDR3 is TGTGCCAGCAGCCAAGATCGGGCAGGGAATGCAACTAATGAAAAACTGTTTTTT. Protein product: CASSQDRAGNATNEKLFF.

The chain joins TRBV18 to TRBJ1-5; 9 nucleotides line up with TRBD1. CDR3 length: 16 amino acids. Germline CDR1 is KGHSH and CDR2 is LQKENI. Trimming cost V 4 bases and J 3 bases; bases outside gene matches: 7. The CDR3 region has the DNA TGTGCCAGCTCACAACAGGGGGCAACTAACAATCAGCCCCAGCATTTT. Its protein is CASSQQGATNNQPQHF.

The table lists this clone with a few counts. The chain joins TRBV5-1 to TRBJ1-4; TRBD1 aligns across 7 bases. V was clipped by 0 bases and J by 5 bases; unmatched bases: 7. The germline gives CDR1 SGHRS, CDR2 YFSETQ. The CDR3 has 16 amino acids. The CDR3 DNA reads as TGCGCCAGCAGCTTGGCGGGCAGGGGGGCGAATGAAAAACTGTTTTTT. Residues: CASSLAGRGANEKLFF.

The chain employs TRBV3-1 (or the pseudogene TRBV3-2) and TRBJ1-3, with D unclear. V shed 0 bases and J shed 2 bases, with 5 bases lying between them. The germline V gene has CDR1 LGHDT and CDR2 YNNKEL (reference sequence). The CDR3 sequence is 14 residues long. The CDR3 loop reads CASSQDSAGNTIYF. In DNA form, the CDR3 reads TGTGCCAGCAGCCAAGATTCAGCTGGAAACACCATATATTTT.

V and J are TRBV2 and TRBJ2-2, with a weak D call TRBD2 (5 bases). This CDR3 comprises 15 residues. Germline V CDR1 and CDR2: SNHLY, FYNNEI. Trimming shortened V by 7 bases and J by 7 bases, and 19 bases separated the two germline ends. The CDR3 spells CASTPRTRAGGELFF. CDR3 nucleotide sequence: TGTGCCAGCACCCCCCGGACTCGGGCGGGCGGGGAGCTGTTTTTT.

The V gene is TRBV18, the J gene TRBJ2-3; 9 bases agree with TRBD1. This CDR3 region has 15 residues. Germline CDR1 and CDR2: KGHSH and LQKENI. V trimming: 2 bases; J trimming: 1 base; junction bases outside the gene matches: 1. The CDR3 DNA follows: TGTGCCAGCTCACCAAGGACAGGGGGCACAGATACGCAGTATTTT. Its translation: CASSPRTGGTDTQYF.

The gene calls are TRBV27 and TRBJ1-5, with no clear D. CDR1 MNHEY and CDR2 SMNVEV come from the germline V gene (reference sequence). V gave up 4 bases and J gave up 0 bases, with 7 bases separating them. The CDR3 spans 14 residues. The CDR3 loop reads CASSSPGSNQPQHF. CDR3 in DNA: TGTGCCAGCAGTTCCCCGGGTAGCAATCAGCCCCAGCATTTT.

The gene calls are TRBV6-5 and TRBJ1-1; TRBD1 might be the D (5 bases). This CDR3 is 13 amino acids long. V was pared by 2 bases and J by 3 bases, with 7 bases between. Germline-derived CDR1 and CDR2 are MNHEY and SVGAGI. The CDR3 reads CASSYGRDTEAFF. CDR3 DNA: TGTGCCAGCAGTTACGGCAGGGACACTGAAGCTTTCTTT.

This chain links TRBV28 with TRBJ2-7; TRBD1 matches 10 bases. The CDR3 is made up of 15 amino acids. The V and J ends lost 6 bases and 3 bases, in that order; junction bases with no gene match: 8. Germline V gives CDR1 MDHEN, CDR2 SYDVKM. The CDR3 bases are TGTGCCAGCAGCCCCCGCGGACAGGGGGGCTACGAGCAGTACTTC. This sequence encodes CASSPRGQGGYEQYF.

This sequence joins TRBV28 and TRBJ1-6; D gene uncertain. V was shortened by 3 bases and J by 6 bases, with 9 bases between the two germline ends. The CDR3 consists of 14 residues. Germline V gives CDR1 MDHEN, CDR2 SYDVKM. DNA for the CDR3: TGTGCCAGCAGTTTCCGGTATGGTAATTCACCCCTCCACTTT. It is translated as CASSFRYGNSPLHF.

V is TRBV19 and J is TRBJ2-6; possible D gene TRBD2, 5 bases. Trimming removed 11 bases at V and 4 bases at J, with 24 bases between. Germline values: CDR1 LNHDA, CDR2 SQIVND (reference sequence). This CDR3 comprises 17 residues. The CDR3 here is CARTTEGTLWGANVLTF. CDR3 in DNA: TGTGCCCGAACCACCGAGGGCACTTTGTGGGGGGCCAACGTCCTGACTTTC.

CDR3 amino acids: CASSHYFGTTTYEQYF. CDR3 sequence (DNA): TGTGCCAGCAGCCACTACTTCGGGACTACTACCTACGAGCAGTACTTC. V gene TRBV3-1 (or the pseudogene TRBV3-2) combines with J gene TRBJ2-7, with TRBD2 matching over 7 bases. V dropped 3 bases and J dropped 2; count of bases not matched to a gene: 10. CDR1 is LGHDT, CDR2 YNNKEL, per germline (reference sequence). The CDR3 is made up of 16 amino acids.

The rearrangement uses TRBV6-5 and TRBJ1-1; 9 bases are shared with TRBD1. V lost 6 bases, J lost 5 bases, and 7 bases stayed unmatched. Germline CDR1 and CDR2: MNHEY and SVGAGI. The CDR3 spans 14 residues. The CDR3 loop reads CASSLDRGGTEAFF. The DNA for the CDR3 is TGTGCCAGCAGCCTGGACAGGGGTGGGACTGAAGCTTTCTTT.

V is TRBV24-1 and J is TRBJ2-3; 10 nucleotides agree with TRBD2. The CDR3 sequence is 17 residues long. The V segment lost 3 bases and the J segment 2 bases; nucleotides outside the gene matches: 7. CDR1 is KGHDR and CDR2 is SFDVKD in the germline V gene. The CDR3 nucleotides are TGTGCCACCAGTGATCCAAGAGCGGGGGGGACCACAGATACGCAGTATTTT. Amino acids: CATSDPRAGGTTDTQYF.

The V and J genes are TRBV6-5 and TRBJ2-7; the D gene is possibly TRBD1 (5 bases). Looked up from germline, CDR1 is MNHEY and CDR2 is SVGAGI. V shed 7 bases and J shed 6 bases, with 19 bases lying between them. This CDR3 is 14 amino acids long. The CDR3 nucleotides read TGTGCCAGCAATACTAAGGGCAGGGTAGGCGAGCAGTACTTC. Amino acids: CASNTKGRVGEQYF.

V and J are TRBV14 and TRBJ1-2, with D tentatively TRBD1 (5 bases). Germline V lookup: CDR1 SGHDN, CDR2 FVKESK. The V end was cut by 5 bases, the J end by 3 bases, with 13 bases between. This CDR3 contains 14 residues. In DNA form, the CDR3 reads TGTGCCAGCAGCGAGGCGGGGGAGGACTATGGCTACACCTTC. Translation gives CASSEAGEDYGYTF.

The V and J genes are TRBV7-2 and TRBJ1-2; D not certain. The CDR3 length is 15 residues. Germline CDR1 and CDR2: SGHTA and FQGNSA. The V and J ends lost 5 bases and 2 bases respectively, with 15 bases between them. CDR3 coding DNA: TGTGCCAGCAGCCCTGAGGAGTCCTTCAACTATGGCTACACCTTC. Translation: CASSPEESFNYGYTF.

The chain couples TRBV14 to TRBJ1-6; the match to TRBD1 covers 9 bases. The CDR3 loop spans 18 amino acids. With 4 bases clipped from V and 3 bases from J, the junction kept 10 bases outside the gene matches. Germline-derived CDR1 and CDR2 are SGHDN and FVKESK. The CDR3 here is CASSLGWRQGGYNSPLHF. The DNA for the CDR3 is TGTGCCAGCAGCCTCGGATGGAGACAGGGGGGCTATAATTCACCCCTCCACTTT.

The table lists this clone with many counts. The chain combines TRBV5-1 with TRBJ1-1; D remains unclear. CDR3 length equals 14 residues. CDR1 SGHRS and CDR2 YFSETQ come from the germline V gene. V lost 1 base to trimming and J lost 1 base, with 8 bases between them. CDR3 nucleotides: TGCGCCAGCAGCTTGATGGCCCCGAACACTGAAGCTTTCTTT. Residues: CASSLMAPNTEAFF.

The V and J genes are TRBV11-3 and TRBJ2-1; 8 bases match TRBD2. Germline V gives CDR1 SGHNT, CDR2 YENEEA. The junction had 7 bases not matched to a gene; V was cut back by 4 bases and J by 2 bases. The CDR3 has 16 residues. Here the CDR3 reads CASSSHSGAAYNEQFF. CDR3 DNA: TGTGCCAGCAGCTCCCATAGCGGGGCTGCCTACAATGAGCAGTTCTTC.

This chain uses TRBV5-1 with TRBJ2-5; TRBD2 matches 10 bases. There are 16 residues in the CDR3. The V and J ends lost 0 bases and 4 bases, in that order; junction bases with no gene match: 6. The germline CDR1 and CDR2 sequences are SGHRS and YFSETQ. The CDR3 DNA reads as TGCGCCAGCAGCTTGGATCCTAGCGGGGGCGGAGAGACCCAGTACTTC. Residues: CASSLDPSGGGETQYF. Full variable domain (missing parts from reference TRBV5-1 and TRBJ2-5): KAGVTQTPRYLIKTRGQQVTLSCSPISGHRSVSWYQQTPGQGLQFLFEYFSETQRNKGNFPGRFSGRQFSNSRSEMNVSTLELGDSALYLCASSLDPSGGGETQYFGPGTRLLVL.

The rearrangement uses TRBV6-5 and TRBJ1-6; D is unclear. Per the germline V gene, CDR1 is MNHEY and CDR2 is SVGAGI. Trimming stripped 11 bases from V and 0 bases from J, with 14 bases between. The CDR3 contains 15 residues. The DNA of the CDR3 is TGTGCCGGACGGAGGGCGTCCTCCTATAATTCACCCCTCCACTTT. This gives the protein CAGRRASSYNSPLHF.

The chain carries TRBV9 and TRBJ2-3, with D maybe TRBD2 (5 bases). CDR1 is SGDLS and CDR2 is YYNGEE in the germline V gene. The V gene lost 2 bases and the J gene lost 4 bases, with 17 bases spanning the gap. The CDR3 contains 16 residues. CDR3 protein: CASSVGSASRPDTQYF. The CDR3 DNA follows: TGTGCCAGCAGCGTTGGTTCGGCTAGCCGCCCAGATACGCAGTATTTT. The full variable domain, with the rest looked up from reference TRBV9 and TRBJ2-3, is DSGVTQTPKHLITATGQRVTLRCSPRSGDLSVYWYQQSLDQGLQFLIQYYNGEERAKGNILERFSAQQFPDLHSELNLSSLELGDSALYFCASSVGSASRPDTQYFGPGTRLTVL.

The V gene is TRBV5-1, the J gene TRBJ1-1, with TRBD1 as a possible D gene (5 bases). Germline CDR1 SGHRS, CDR2 YFSETQ. This CDR3 spans 13 amino acids. V lost 0 bases and J lost 6, with 9 bases in between. CDR3: CASSLAGGPEAFF. The CDR3 DNA reads TGCGCCAGCAGCTTGGCCGGGGGACCTGAAGCTTTCTTT.

The CDR3 DNA reads TGTGCCAGCAGACGGGACGTGGGGGGAAAACTGTTTTTT. Encoded protein: CASRRDVGGKLFF. The V and J genes are TRBV6-5 and TRBJ1-4; the D gene is possibly TRBD1 (5 bases). CDR1 and CDR2 from the germline V gene are MNHEY and SVGAGI. Trimming pared 6 bases from V and 10 bases from J, leaving 15 bases between. The CDR3 length is 13 residues.

This clone occurred a few times. The chain combines TRBV18 with TRBJ1-1; possible D gene TRBD1, 6 bases. The V end was cut by 4 bases, the J end by 1 base, with 13 bases between. The length of the CDR3 is 15 residues. Germline-derived CDR1 and CDR2 are KGHSH and LQKENI. The DNA of the CDR3 is TGTGCCAGCTCACGGGAGGGGACACCGAACACTGAAGCTTTCTTT. Translated, it gives CASSREGTPNTEAFF.

The chain carries TRBV19 and TRBJ1-1, with TRBD1 matching 8 bases. After removal of 7 bases from V and 6 bases from J, the junction contained 7 bases not matched to a gene. The germline V gene has CDR1 LNHDA and CDR2 SQIVND (reference sequence). The CDR3 spans 13 residues. The CDR3 DNA reads as TGTGCCAGTAAGCAGGGGGCGGCAGCTGAAGCTTTCTTT. Translating gives CASKQGAAAEAFF.